The TCR beta chain described here comes from a study of T cells in Graves' hyperthyroidism and ophthalmopathy (dated by TCRdb to between 2018 and 2021). Regarding the complete study: A discovery cohort of about a hundred patients, roughly 45 with Graves' ophthalmopathy and approximately 60 with stable Graves' hyperthyroidism, was used to find distinguishing TCR V-J signatures. Prospective prediction of ophthalmopathy was tested in an independent validation cohort consisting of 18 to 20 hyperthyroidism patients and more than 15 patients who later progressed to ophthalmopathy. Following sampling, methimazole starting at 30 mg daily was given to hyperthyroidism patients, and high-dose intravenous methylprednisolone was given to ophthalmopathy patients. For training and testing, the 100 or so patients in the discovery cohort were randomly divided in a 7:3 ratio. TCR Vbeta CDR3 sequencing of some 140 peripheral blood samples (about 45 ophthalmopathy, 75 hyperthyroidism and roughly 17 progressor patients) is reported in the paper. In addition, the study compared T-cell repertoires in thyroid tissue and in blood from over 5 Graves' hyperthyroidism patients.

What the study reported, not specific to this receptor: In cross-validation, a model built on a 13 V-J signature told ophthalmopathy apart from stable hyperthyroidism with approximately 90% sensitivity and around 81% specificity, and in testing the same model reached 80%/75%. In validation, the model predicted progression to ophthalmopathy with approximately 71% sensitivity and less than 80% specificity, a median of 6.5 months before onset. Most expanded thyroid clonotypes (frequency above 0.001) were also found in blood, which suggests that blood repertoires may mirror thyroid immune responses. Sample size was not statistically predetermined, and blinding of investigators to group allocation was not performed.

Any patient with an uncontrolled infection, another autoimmune disease, pregnancy or lactation was excluded. Diagnoses were based on clinical symptoms, serum thyroxine and TRAb, thyroid ultrasound and orbital computed tomography. Trizol reagent was used to extract total RNA, and RNA quality was then checked on an Agilent 2100 Bioanalyzer. The TCR beta CDR3 regions were amplified from RNA transcripts. For the first round of RT-PCR on the TCR CDR3, the HTBI primer set was used together with the Qiagen OneStep RT-PCR kit. The libraries were constructed in a second round of multiplex PCR and then size-selected and purified. Libraries were sequenced paired-end with 100 bp reads on an Illumina HiSeq2000. Per the authors' processing: SOAPnuke was used to process the raw data, with reads discarded if the reads contained adapters or uncalled bases, had a mean Phred below 15, or lacked an exact constant-primer or identifier match. COPE v1.2.5 was used to merge high-quality paired reads, and clonotypes were defined as unique nucleotide sequences. MiTCR v1.1 was used to align the clonotypes against IMGT TRBV, TRBD and TRBJ reference segments. Analysis was restricted to V-J combinations with a frequency above 0.0001, which covered 98% to 99.2% of repertoires. The TCS score was defined as F50 (clonal expansion) divided by E x V (chaos), with BLOSUM62-based TCRdist calculated between CDR3 peptides within each V-J. Welch's t-statistics and random forest reduced several hundred V-J features to 13, which were used in a naive Bayes classifier (R e1071). The Morisita-Horn index was used to measure how similar the thyroid and blood repertoires were. The public reads were run again by TCRdb, first through fastp at Q25 and then through MiXCR, and only productive beta chains were kept. Entries are consolidated by CDR3 protein sequence, retaining the most common genes and DNA. It is TCRdb's table, rather than the study itself, that gives the V and J calls and clone size. The sample profile shows about 570,000 distinct CDR3 sequences; just over 45% of them were found once. The ten top clones hold about 20% of the sample.

CDR1 and CDR2, per the germline V gene, are SGHTA and FQGTGA. V is pruned by 1 base and J by 2 bases, leaving 5 bases of the junction without a gene match. The CDR3, cysteine through phenylalanine, is 17 amino acids long. The read is trimmed to its CDR3 DNA, 51 bases read in frame from base 1. Concerning this clonotype itself: Its cognate antigen has yet to be identified. No much larger clone is present one base from it, and per-base qualities are unavailable.

This clonotype originated in an adult woman with Graves' disease, either hyperthyroidism or ophthalmopathy (not recorded which). In this chain, TRBV7-3 is recombined with TRBJ2-5; TRBD2 lines up with 12 middle nucleotides. Sequenced material: peripheral blood or thyroid tissue (not recorded which). The CDR3 here reads CASSLRLAGVRQETQYF. The nucleotide sequence reads as follows: TGTGCCAGCAGCTTAAGACTAGCGGGAGTTCGTCAAGAGACCCAGTACTTC.